The clone carrying this T cell receptor (beta chain) was observed a handful of times. Antigen unknown. The record originates from a study of vaccination effects on CD4 cells after COVID-19. Findings and caveats of the study: There was only 1 of 255 vaccine-induced clones in healthy vaccinees that cross-reacted with common cold coronaviruses.

Assay: immunoSEQ multiplex PCR; the TCRdb copy retains only in-frame clones and omits some. This sample yields fewer than 25,000 clones, of which over 55% are seen a single time; about an eighth belongs to the top ten. Sequencing followed a ViraFEST assay step that expanded antigen-specific CD4+ T cells with viral peptide pools. CD4+ T cells were isolated after around 10 days of culture. The healthy vaccine recipients, who had no prior SARS-CoV-2 infection, showed negative nucleocapsid antibodies. Trimming left V 2 bases short and J 3 bases short, with 15 bases between. Germline-derived CDR1 and CDR2 are SEHNR and FQNEAQ (reference sequence). CDR3 length: 16 residues.

V usage is TRBV7-9 and J usage is TRBJ2-3; D unclear. The input for sequencing was CD4+ T cells from PBMCs cultured with HCoV-OC43 spike peptides, taken before COVID-19 vaccination. Described subset: HCoV-OC43 spike overlapping peptide pool stimulation. The receptor's source is a human donor who received a COVID-19 vaccine. The DNA of the CDR3 is TGTGCCAGCAGCTTAATCGCCTCTGGGCGGACAGATACGCAGTATTTT. Amino acid sequence: CASSLIASGRTDTQYF.